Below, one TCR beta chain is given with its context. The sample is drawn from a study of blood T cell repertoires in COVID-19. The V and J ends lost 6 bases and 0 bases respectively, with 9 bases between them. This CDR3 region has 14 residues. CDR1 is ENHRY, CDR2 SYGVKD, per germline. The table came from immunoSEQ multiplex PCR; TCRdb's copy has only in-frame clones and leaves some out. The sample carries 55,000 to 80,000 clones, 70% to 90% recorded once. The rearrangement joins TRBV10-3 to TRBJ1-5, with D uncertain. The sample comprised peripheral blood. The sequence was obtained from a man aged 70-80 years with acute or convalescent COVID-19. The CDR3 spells CAISKEYSNQPQHF. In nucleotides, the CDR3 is TGTGCCATCAGCAAGGAGTATAGCAATCAGCCCCAGCATTTT.